This T cell receptor beta chain was documented in a study of blood T cell repertoires in COVID-19. Study background: Material from acute and convalescent COVID-19 was sourced from the United States, Italy and Spain. Sample material is recorded as cDNA or gDNA derived from T cells, B-cell-depleted T cells, or PBMCs.

In the source study's methods: The assay estimated nucleated cells by amplifying reference gene primers. Only in-frame clones appear in the TCRdb table, and some are missing; sequencing was by immunoSEQ multiplex PCR. The DNA gave D and trimming, while V, J and clone size come from that table. The table shows fewer than 200,000 clones, with around nine tenths occurring only once. The material sequenced was peripheral blood. The receptor's source is a woman younger than 30 who had recovered from COVID-19.

Here the CDR3 reads CASSIGGTSGGNSYNEQFF. The DNA for the CDR3 is TGTGCCAGTAGTATTGGAGGGACTAGCGGGGGTAACTCCTACAATGAGCAGTTCTTC. This sequence joins TRBV19 and TRBJ2-1, with TRBD2 matching over 14 bases. V lost 3 bases, J lost 0 bases, and 7 bases stayed unmatched. The CDR3 has 19 residues. Germline CDR1 reads LNHDA; CDR2 reads SQIVND (reference sequence). The variable domain in full, with the rest retrieved from reference TRBV19 and TRBJ2-1, is DGGITQSPKYLFRKEGQNVTLSCEQNLNHDAMYWYRQDPGQGLRLIYYSQIVNDFQKGDIAEGYSVSREKKESFPLTVTSAQKNPTAFYLCASSIGGTSGGNSYNEQFFGPGTRLTVL.